Many counts were recorded for the clone carrying this T cell receptor beta chain. TCRdb reanalysed the 5' RACE reads using MiXCR and keeps one entry per CDR3 protein. The table includes more than 9,000 distinct CDR3 sequences, more than 15% detected once. Tregs were sorted as CD4+CD25+CD127-/low cells. The CDR3 is 14 residues long. V lost 2 bases to trimming and J lost 5 bases, with 10 bases between them. The V and J genes are TRBV12-3 or TRBV12-4 and TRBJ2-1, with D possibly being TRBD1 (6 bases). The sample taken for sequencing was Tregs sorted from a lymph node. The sequence derives from a female donor with breast cancer. This CDR3 is CASSLNRAHNEQFF. CDR3 DNA sequence: TGTGCCAGCAGTTTAAACAGGGCCCACAATGAGCAGTTCTTC.